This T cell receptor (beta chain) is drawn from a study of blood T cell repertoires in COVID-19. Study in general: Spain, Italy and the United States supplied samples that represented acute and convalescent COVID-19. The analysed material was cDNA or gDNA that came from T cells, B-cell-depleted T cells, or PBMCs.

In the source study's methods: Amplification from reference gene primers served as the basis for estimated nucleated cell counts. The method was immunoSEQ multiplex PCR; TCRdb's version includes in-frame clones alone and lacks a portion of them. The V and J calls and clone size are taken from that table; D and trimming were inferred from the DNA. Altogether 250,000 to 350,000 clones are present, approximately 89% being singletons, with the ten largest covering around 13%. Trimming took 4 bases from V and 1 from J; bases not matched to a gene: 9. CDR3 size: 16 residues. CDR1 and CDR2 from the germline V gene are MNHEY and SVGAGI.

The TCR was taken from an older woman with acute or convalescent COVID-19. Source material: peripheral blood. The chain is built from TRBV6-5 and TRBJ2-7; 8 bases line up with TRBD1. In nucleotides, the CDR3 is TGTGCCAGCAGTTTGTCCAGGGGGCCTATTTCCTACGAGCAGTACTTC. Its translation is CASSLSRGPISYEQYF.